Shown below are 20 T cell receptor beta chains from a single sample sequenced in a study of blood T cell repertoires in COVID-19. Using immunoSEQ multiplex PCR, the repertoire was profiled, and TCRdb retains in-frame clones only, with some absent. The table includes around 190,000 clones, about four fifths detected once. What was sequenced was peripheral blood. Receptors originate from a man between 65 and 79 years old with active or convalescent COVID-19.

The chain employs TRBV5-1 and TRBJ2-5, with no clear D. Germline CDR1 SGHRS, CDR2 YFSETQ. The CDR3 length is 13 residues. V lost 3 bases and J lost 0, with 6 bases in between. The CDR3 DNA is TGCGCCAGCAGCTCACAGTACCAAGAGACCCAGTACTTC. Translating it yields CASSSQYQETQYF. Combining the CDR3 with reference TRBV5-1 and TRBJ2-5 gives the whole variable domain KAGVTQTPRYLIKTRGQQVTLSCSPISGHRSVSWYQQTPGQGLQFLFEYFSETQRNKGNFPGRFSGRQFSNSRSEMNVSTLELGDSALYLCASSSQYQETQYFGPGTRLLVL.

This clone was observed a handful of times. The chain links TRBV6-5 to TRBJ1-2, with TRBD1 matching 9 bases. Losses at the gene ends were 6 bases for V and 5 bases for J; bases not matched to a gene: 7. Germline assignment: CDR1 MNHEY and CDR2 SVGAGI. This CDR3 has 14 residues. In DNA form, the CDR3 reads TGTGCCAGCAGGTCCTATGGACAGGGGTATGGCTACACCTTC. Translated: CASRSYGQGYGYTF.

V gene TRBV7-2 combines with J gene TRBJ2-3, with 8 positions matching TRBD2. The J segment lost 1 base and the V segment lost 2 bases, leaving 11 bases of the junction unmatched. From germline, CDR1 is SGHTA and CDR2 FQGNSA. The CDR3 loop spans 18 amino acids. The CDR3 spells CASSLHVWRGAGTDTQYF. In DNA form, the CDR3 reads TGTGCCAGCAGCTTACACGTCTGGCGGGGGGCCGGCACAGATACGCAGTATTTT.

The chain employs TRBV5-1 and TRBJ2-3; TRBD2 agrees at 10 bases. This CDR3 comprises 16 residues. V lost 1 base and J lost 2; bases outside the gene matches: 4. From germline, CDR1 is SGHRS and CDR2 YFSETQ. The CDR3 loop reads CASSLRSGGNTDTQYF. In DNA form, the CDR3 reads TGCGCCAGCAGCTTGCGTAGCGGGGGGAACACAGATACGCAGTATTTT. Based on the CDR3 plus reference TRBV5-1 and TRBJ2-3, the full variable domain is KAGVTQTPRYLIKTRGQQVTLSCSPISGHRSVSWYQQTPGQGLQFLFEYFSETQRNKGNFPGRFSGRQFSNSRSEMNVSTLELGDSALYLCASSLRSGGNTDTQYFGPGTRLTVL.

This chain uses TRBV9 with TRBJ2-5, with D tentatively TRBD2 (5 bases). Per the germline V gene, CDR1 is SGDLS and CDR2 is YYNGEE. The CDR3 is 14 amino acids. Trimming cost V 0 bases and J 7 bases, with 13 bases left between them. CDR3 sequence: CASSVVASEGTQYF. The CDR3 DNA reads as TGTGCCAGCAGCGTAGTAGCGTCTGAAGGGACCCAGTACTTC.

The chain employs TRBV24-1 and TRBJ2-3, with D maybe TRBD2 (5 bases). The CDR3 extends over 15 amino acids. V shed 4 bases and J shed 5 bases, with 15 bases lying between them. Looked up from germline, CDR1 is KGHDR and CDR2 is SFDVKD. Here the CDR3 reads CATSDTTKSGDTQYF. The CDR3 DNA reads TGTGCCACCAGTGACACGACAAAGAGCGGAGATACGCAGTATTTT.

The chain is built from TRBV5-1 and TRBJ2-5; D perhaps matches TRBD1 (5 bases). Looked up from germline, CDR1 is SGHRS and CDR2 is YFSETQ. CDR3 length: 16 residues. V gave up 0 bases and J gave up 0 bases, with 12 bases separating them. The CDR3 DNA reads TGCGCCAGCAGCTTGGGGGGTAGACAGTACCAAGAGACCCAGTACTTC. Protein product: CASSLGGRQYQETQYF.

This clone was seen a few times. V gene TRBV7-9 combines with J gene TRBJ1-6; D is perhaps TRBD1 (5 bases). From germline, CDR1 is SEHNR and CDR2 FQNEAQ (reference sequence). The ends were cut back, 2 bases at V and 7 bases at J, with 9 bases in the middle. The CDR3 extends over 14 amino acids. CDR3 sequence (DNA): TGTGCCAGCAGCTTATTCGGGGGAAATTCACCCCTCCACTTT. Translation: CASSLFGGNSPLHF.

The CDR3, as DNA: TGTGCCAGCAGGCCTCAGACAGGGTTCAACACTGAAGCTTTCTTT. It translates to CASRPQTGFNTEAFF. V gene TRBV2 combines with J gene TRBJ1-1; 7 bases align to TRBD1. CDR1 and CDR2 (germline): SNHLY, FYNNEI. This CDR3 comprises 15 residues. The V gene end was trimmed by 6 bases and the J gene end by 2 bases; junction bases not matched to a gene: 9.

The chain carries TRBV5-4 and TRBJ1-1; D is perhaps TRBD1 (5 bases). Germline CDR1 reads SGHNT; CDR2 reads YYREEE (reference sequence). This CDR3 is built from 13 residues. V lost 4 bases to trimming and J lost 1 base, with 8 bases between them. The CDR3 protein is CASSIDRNTEAFF. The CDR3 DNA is TGTGCCAGCAGCATTGACAGGAACACTGAAGCTTTCTTT.

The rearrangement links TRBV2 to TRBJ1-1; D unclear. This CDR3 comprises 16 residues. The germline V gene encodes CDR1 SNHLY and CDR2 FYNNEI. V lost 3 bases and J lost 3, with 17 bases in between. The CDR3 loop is CASSEGSSPYYTEAFF. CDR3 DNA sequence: TGTGCCAGCAGTGAGGGCAGTTCTCCTTACTACACTGAAGCTTTCTTT.

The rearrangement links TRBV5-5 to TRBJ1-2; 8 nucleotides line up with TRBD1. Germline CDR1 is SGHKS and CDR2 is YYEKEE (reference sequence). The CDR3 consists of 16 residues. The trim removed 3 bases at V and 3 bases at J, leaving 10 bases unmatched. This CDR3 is CASSSMVQGVDYGYTF. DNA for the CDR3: TGTGCCAGCAGCTCCATGGTACAGGGGGTCGACTATGGCTACACCTTC. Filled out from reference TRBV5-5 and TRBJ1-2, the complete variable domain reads DAGVTQSPTHLIKTRGQQVTLRCSPISGHKSVSWYQQVLGQGPQFIFQYYEKEERGRGNFPDRFSARQFPNYSSELNVNALLLGDSALYLCASSSMVQGVDYGYTFGSGTRLTVV.

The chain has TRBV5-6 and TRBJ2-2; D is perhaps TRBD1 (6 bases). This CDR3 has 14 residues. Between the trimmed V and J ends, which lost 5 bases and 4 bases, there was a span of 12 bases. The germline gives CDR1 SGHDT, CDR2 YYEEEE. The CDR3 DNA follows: TGTGCCAGCAGAATCGTAGGGGGCACCGGGGAGCTGTTTTTT. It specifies CASRIVGGTGELFF.

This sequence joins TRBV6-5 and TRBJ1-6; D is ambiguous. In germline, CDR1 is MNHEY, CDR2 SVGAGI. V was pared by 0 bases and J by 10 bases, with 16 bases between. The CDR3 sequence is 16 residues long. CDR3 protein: CASSYSSRQEGSPLHF. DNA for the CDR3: TGTGCCAGCAGTTACTCGAGTAGGCAGGAGGGATCACCCCTCCACTTT.

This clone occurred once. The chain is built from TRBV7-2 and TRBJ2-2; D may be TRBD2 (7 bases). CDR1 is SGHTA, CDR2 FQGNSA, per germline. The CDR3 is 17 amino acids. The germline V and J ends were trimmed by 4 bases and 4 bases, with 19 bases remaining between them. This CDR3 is CASSSPWGGASTGELFF. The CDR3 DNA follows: TGTGCCAGCAGCTCCCCTTGGGGGGGGGCTAGCACCGGGGAGCTGTTTTTT.

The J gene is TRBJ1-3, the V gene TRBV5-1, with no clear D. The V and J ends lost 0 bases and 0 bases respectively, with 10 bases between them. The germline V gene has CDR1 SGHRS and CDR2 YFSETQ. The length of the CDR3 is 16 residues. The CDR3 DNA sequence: TGCGCCAGCAGCTTGGATCTGGTGCGCTCTGGAAACACCATATATTTT. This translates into CASSLDLVRSGNTIYF.

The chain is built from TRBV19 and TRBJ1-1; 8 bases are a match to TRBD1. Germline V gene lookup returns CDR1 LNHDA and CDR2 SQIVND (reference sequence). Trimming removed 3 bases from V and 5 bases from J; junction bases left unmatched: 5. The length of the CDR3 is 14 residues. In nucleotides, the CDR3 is TGTGCCAGTAGTATCGGACAGGGAAGGACTGAAGCTTTCTTT. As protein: CASSIGQGRTEAFF.

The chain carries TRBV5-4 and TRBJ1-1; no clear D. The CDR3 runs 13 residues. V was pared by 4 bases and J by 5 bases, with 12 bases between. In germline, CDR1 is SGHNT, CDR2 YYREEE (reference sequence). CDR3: CASSQRASTEAFF. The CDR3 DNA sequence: TGTGCCAGCAGCCAGAGGGCGAGTACTGAAGCTTTCTTT.

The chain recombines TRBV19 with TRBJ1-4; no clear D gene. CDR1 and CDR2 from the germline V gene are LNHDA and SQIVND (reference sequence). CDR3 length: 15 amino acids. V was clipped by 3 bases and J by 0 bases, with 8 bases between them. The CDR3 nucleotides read TGTGCCAGTAGTATGGCAGTTGCAACTAATGAAAAACTGTTTTTT. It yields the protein CASSMAVATNEKLFF.

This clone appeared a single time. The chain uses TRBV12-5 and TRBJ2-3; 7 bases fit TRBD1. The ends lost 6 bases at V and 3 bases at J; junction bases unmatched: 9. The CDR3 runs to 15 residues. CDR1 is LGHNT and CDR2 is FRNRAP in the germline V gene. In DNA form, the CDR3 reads TGTGCTAGTGGCACAGGGGTACTTTCAACAGATACGCAGTATTTT. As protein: CASGTGVLSTDTQYF.